A single sample gave rise to the 23 T cell receptor beta chains below, sequenced in a study of response to subunit inactivated influenza vaccine. TCRdb called the RT-PCR reads again in MiXCR, with one record for every CDR3 protein. The table shows more than 450,000 distinct CDR3 sequences, with 11% occurring only once. These same data were also listed under a study on T cells expressing NK-cell markers. As that report states: Libraries used 5'RACE template switching adding universal primer site and UMIs.

The sample consisted of PBMCs from blood, taken on the day of vaccination. The receptors stem from a man aged 50 to 59 who received an inactivated influenza vaccine.

This chain links TRBV7-9 with TRBJ1-1, with D hard to call. Looked up from germline, CDR1 is SEHNR and CDR2 is FQNEAQ (reference sequence). The CDR3 runs 15 residues. V was shortened by 4 bases and J by 10 bases, with 22 bases between the two germline ends. The CDR3 is CASSSHHTFPMGAFF. The CDR3 bases are TGTGCCAGCAGCTCCCACCACACCTTTCCTATGGGAGCTTTCTTT. The full variable domain, rest sourced from reference TRBV7-9 and TRBJ1-1, is DTGVSQNPRHKITKRGQNVTFRCDPISEHNRLYWYRQTLGQGPEFLTYFQNEAQLEKSRLLSDRFSAERPKGSFSTLEIQRTEQGDSAMYLCASSSHHTFPMGAFFGQGTRLTVV.

The chain couples TRBV6-2 or TRBV6-3 to TRBJ2-5; maybe TRBD2 (6 bases). Germline V lookup: CDR1 MNHEY, CDR2 SVGEGT. V was shortened by 8 bases and J by 3 bases, with 13 bases between the two germline ends. The CDR3 totals 13 residues. In DNA, the CDR3 is TGTGCCAGCGGCCGGGACTTCAAAGAGACCCAGTACTTC. This gives the protein CASGRDFKETQYF.

The V and J genes are TRBV27 and TRBJ2-1; 9 bases line up with TRBD1. This CDR3 is built from 16 residues. CDR1 MNHEY and CDR2 SMNVEV come from the germline V gene (reference sequence). V lost 5 bases, J lost 3 bases, and 8 bases stayed unmatched. CDR3 protein: CASSPVTGGIYNEQFF. CDR3 DNA: TGTGCCAGCAGTCCGGTGACAGGGGGGATCTACAATGAGCAGTTCTTC.

V and J are TRBV10-3 and TRBJ1-1; possible D gene TRBD1, 5 bases. CDR3 length: 14 amino acids. Germline-derived CDR1 and CDR2 are ENHRY and SYGVKD. The V end lost 8 bases, the J end lost 0 bases, and 13 bases lay between the germline ends. CDR3 sequence reads: CAIGNGDLNTEAFF. CDR3 nucleotides: TGTGCCATCGGAAATGGGGACCTGAACACTGAAGCTTTCTTT.

In this sample, this clonotype turned up a few times. V gene TRBV7-6 combines with J gene TRBJ2-7; no clear D gene. The length of the CDR3 is 12 residues. With 1 base removed from V and 6 bases from J, the gap between germline ends came to 7 bases. Germline lookup yields CDR1 SGHVS and CDR2 FNYEAQ. CDR3 residues: CASSLGEAEQYF. The CDR3 bases are TGTGCCAGCAGCTTAGGCGAGGCCGAGCAGTACTTC.

This clonotype showed up just a few times. The gene calls are TRBV7-6 and TRBJ2-2; D is ambiguous. Trimming took off 1 base at V and 3 bases at J, with 6 bases between the two ends. There are 14 residues in the CDR3. Germline CDR1 is SGHVS and CDR2 is FNYEAQ. The CDR3 sequence is CASSLVTYTGELFF. The CDR3 coding sequence is TGTGCCAGCAGCTTAGTTACATACACCGGGGAGCTGTTTTTT.

The chain links TRBV18 to TRBJ2-2; 11 nucleotides align to TRBD2. Germline V gene lookup returns CDR1 KGHSH and CDR2 LQKENI. J was trimmed by 0 bases and V by 3 bases; bases with no gene match: 6. The CDR3 runs 18 residues. In DNA form, the CDR3 reads TGTGCCAGCTCACCCGGACTAGCGGGTTTGGCGAACACCGGGGAGCTGTTTTTT. Its protein product is CASSPGLAGLANTGELFF.

The table lists this clonotype with many counts. The rearrangement joins TRBV3-1 to TRBJ2-4; D not certain. CDR3 size: 11 residues. V was cut by 4 bases and J by 5 bases, with 3 bases left in between. Germline CDR1 and CDR2: LGHDT and YNNKEL (reference sequence). The CDR3 region is CASSLQNIQYF. Here the CDR3 DNA reads TGTGCCAGCAGCCTTCAAAACATTCAGTACTTC.

Points on this clonotype: One junction end does not reproduce the germline sequence, and a read error may be involved. The V gene is TRBV6-5, the J gene TRBJ2-3, with 12 bases that match TRBD2. CDR1 and CDR2 from the germline V gene are MNHEY and SVGAGI. This CDR3 has 17 residues. CDR3 residues: CASSYSPPSWTSGTVSF. In DNA, the CDR3 is TGTGCCAGCAGTTACTCTCCCCCTTCCTGGACTAGCGGGACCGTGTCTTTT.

This clonotype was recorded a few times. The V gene is TRBV5-1, the J gene TRBJ2-1; 7 positions match TRBD2. Per germline, CDR1 SGHRS and CDR2 YFSETQ. This CDR3 contains 14 residues. J was trimmed by 2 bases and V by 7 bases; bases with no gene match: 6. CDR3 DNA: TGCGCCAGCGGCGCCGGGACTACCTACAATGAGCAGTTCTTC. Encoded protein: CASGAGTTYNEQFF.

J is TRBJ2-7 and V is TRBV12-3 or TRBV12-4; a weak D match, TRBD1 (5 bases). V was shortened by 3 bases and J by 2 bases, with 14 bases between the two germline ends. CDR3 length: 15 amino acids. The CDR3 loop reads CASSLAQVFPYEQYF. CDR3 nucleotide sequence: TGTGCCAGCAGTTTGGCACAGGTGTTTCCCTACGAGCAGTACTTC.

This clonotype was seen repeatedly, ten times or more. V and J are TRBV5-6 and TRBJ1-5; a weak D match, TRBD1 (6 bases). The V end was cut by 0 bases, the J end by 1 base, with 11 bases between. The CDR3 is made up of 16 amino acids. The V gene's germline CDR1 is SGHDT and CDR2 YYEEEE. CDR3 protein: CASSLAGRGSNQPQHF. The DNA of the CDR3 is TGTGCCAGCAGCTTGGCCGGCAGGGGAAGCAATCAGCCCCAGCATTTT. Together with reference TRBV5-6 and TRBJ1-5, the CDR3 gives the full variable domain: DAGVTQSPTHLIKTRGQQVTLRCSPKSGHDTVSWYQQALGQGPQFIFQYYEEEERQRGNFPDRFSGHQFPNYSSELNVNALLLGDSALYLCASSLAGRGSNQPQHFGDGTRLSIL.

This clonotype was recorded a few times. The gene calls are TRBV10-3 and TRBJ1-2; D possibly corresponds to TRBD1 (5 bases). The CDR3 is 14 amino acids. Trimming took 5 bases from V and 2 from J, leaving 12 bases between them. Germline V gene lookup returns CDR1 ENHRY and CDR2 SYGVKD. The DNA of the CDR3 is TGTGCCATCAGTCGACAGCCGGACAACTATGGCTACACCTTC. As protein: CAISRQPDNYGYTF.

There are a few counts of this clonotype. The chain employs TRBV20-1 and TRBJ1-4; TRBD1 is a possible D gene (5 bases). CDR3 size: 15 residues. V lost 0 bases to trimming and J lost 5 bases, with 13 bases between them. Germline CDR1 is DFQATT and CDR2 is SNEGSKA (reference sequence). CDR3 protein: CSARDWSRANEKLFF. The DNA for the CDR3 is TGCAGTGCTAGAGATTGGAGCAGGGCAAATGAAAAACTGTTTTTT.

This clonotype occurred a few times. The chain links TRBV15 to TRBJ2-1; unclear D gene. Germline V CDR1 and CDR2: LNHNV, YYDKDF (reference sequence). The CDR3 covers 13 residues. Trimming took 0 bases from V and 6 from J, leaving 6 bases between them. The CDR3 DNA reads as TGTGCCACCAGCAGAGATCTCGGCAATGAGCAGTTCTTC. This encodes CATSRDLGNEQFF.

Comments on this clonotype: A read error may be the cause here, since a much bigger clone is one base away. V is TRBV28 and J is TRBJ2-7, with 7 positions matching TRBD1. The CDR3 is made up of 15 amino acids. CDR1 and CDR2 from the germline V gene are MDHEN and SYDVKM. With V trimmed by 6 bases and J by 0 bases, 8 bases remained unmatched. The CDR3 DNA follows: TGTGCCAGCAGGGAACAGGGGACATCCTCCTACGAGCAGTACTTC. Translated: CASREQGTSSYEQYF.

The chain recombines TRBV4-1 with TRBJ1-1; a weak D match, TRBD1 (5 bases). The length of the CDR3 is 15 residues. Trimming removed 1 base at V and 4 bases at J, with 13 bases between. Looked up from germline, CDR1 is MGHRA and CDR2 is YSYEKL. The CDR3 sequence: CASSQVARVTTEAFF. The DNA of the CDR3 is TGCGCCAGCAGCCAAGTGGCCAGGGTGACCACTGAAGCTTTCTTT.

This clonotype was counted between two and nine times. The chain links TRBV20-1 to TRBJ2-7; D ambiguous. Trimming removed 1 base at V and 0 bases at J, with 7 bases between. The CDR3 extends over 13 amino acids. Looked up from germline, CDR1 is DFQATT and CDR2 is SNEGSKA (reference sequence). In DNA form, the CDR3 reads TGCAGTGCTAGAGCGACCGACTCCTACGAGCAGTACTTC. Its translation: CSARATDSYEQYF.

This clonotype was detected only a few times. The gene calls are TRBV20-1 and TRBJ2-7, with 10 bases identical to TRBD2. Trimming cost V 3 bases and J 4 bases; bases outside gene matches: 3. Germline V gene lookup returns CDR1 DFQATT and CDR2 SNEGSKA (reference sequence). The CDR3 consists of 13 residues. CDR3 DNA: TGCAGTGCTAGTACTAGCGGGATATACGAGCAGTACTTC. It is translated as CSASTSGIYEQYF.

Concerning this clonotype itself: The germline gene is not matched at one end of the junction; a read error may be the cause. The genes are TRBV10-3 and TRBJ2-1, with TRBD2 matching 9 bases. The CDR3 consists of 15 residues. The germline gives CDR1 ENHRY, CDR2 SYGVKD. CDR3 amino acids: CATEGLAGANNEQLF. The CDR3, as DNA: TGTGCCACCGAGGGATTAGCGGGGGCTAACAATGAGCAGTTATTC.

This clonotype occurred a few times. The rearrangement joins TRBV7-9 to TRBJ1-1; D is unclear. Germline values: CDR1 SEHNR, CDR2 FQNEAQ (reference sequence). Trimming pared 9 bases from V and 1 base from J, leaving 9 bases between. There are 12 residues in the CDR3. The CDR3 DNA follows: TGTGCCAGTGGGTTGGGGAACACTGAAGCTTTCTTT. It encodes CASGLGNTEAFF.

This chain joins TRBV10-3 and TRBJ2-3; D possibly corresponds to TRBD1 (6 bases). The CDR3 length is 19 residues. Trimming stripped 2 bases from V and 3 bases from J, with 24 bases between. In germline, CDR1 is ENHRY, CDR2 SYGVKD. The CDR3 region is CAISEPKTGTIIVTDTQYF. CDR3 coding DNA: TGTGCCATCAGTGAGCCCAAGACCGGGACAATAATTGTGACAGATACGCAGTATTTT.

This clonotype has a handful of counts. V gene TRBV20-1 combines with J gene TRBJ2-7; 7 bases fit TRBD2. The CDR3 has 16 amino acids. The V gene's germline CDR1 is DFQATT and CDR2 SNEGSKA (reference sequence). V lost 3 bases to trimming and J lost 4 bases; unmatched junction nucleotides: 15. CDR3 bases: TGCAGTGCTAGCTCTTCCGGGGGAGGGAATGGGTACGAGCAGTACTTC. It specifies CSASSSGGGNGYEQYF.